These 24 T cell receptor beta chains came from one sample sequenced in a study of cytomegalovirus exposure and HLA in healthy donors. The PCR was carried out with 60 Vbeta primers and 13 Jbeta primers. The table came from immunoSEQ multiplex PCR; TCRdb's copy has only in-frame clones and leaves some out. The profile shows over 100,000 clones, 70% to 75% of them singletons. The specimen sequenced was PBMCs. The receptors here all came from a woman aged 40 to 49 in good health and CMV-seropositive.

The rearrangement links TRBV19 to TRBJ2-3, with a tentative D call TRBD1 (6 bases). The V gene's germline CDR1 is LNHDA and CDR2 SQIVND (reference sequence). V shed 1 base and J shed 5 bases, with 7 bases lying between them. The CDR3 length is 13 residues. CDR3 DNA: TGTGCCAGTAGTATAGGAGGGGGAGATACGCAGTATTTT. Its translation is CASSIGGGDTQYF.

This chain links TRBV30 with TRBJ2-7; no clear D gene. With 3 bases removed from V and 0 bases from J, the gap between germline ends came to 9 bases. CDR3 length equals 13 residues. The germline CDR1 and CDR2 sequences are GTSNPN and SVGIG (reference sequence). This CDR3 reads CAWREKYSYEQYF. DNA of the CDR3: TGTGCCTGGAGGGAGAAGTACTCCTACGAGCAGTACTTC.

The chain carries TRBV5-4 and TRBJ2-7; 9 bases fit TRBD1. CDR3 length: 14 amino acids. V was clipped by 2 bases and J by 3 bases; unmatched bases: 3. Germline CDR1 and CDR2: SGHNT and YYREEE (reference sequence). The CDR3 sequence: CASSLRTGVYEQYF. CDR3 nucleotide sequence: TGTGCCAGCAGCTTAAGGACAGGGGTCTACGAGCAGTACTTC.

The chain uses TRBV5-1 and TRBJ1-6; TRBD1 agrees at 7 bases. V shed 4 bases, J shed 1 base, and the junction held 20 bases outside the gene matches. CDR1 SGHRS and CDR2 YFSETQ come from the germline V gene. The CDR3 is made up of 21 amino acids. The chain's CDR3 is CASSQLPRSQGILSYNSPLHF. CDR3 bases: TGCGCCAGCAGCCAACTCCCACGATCACAGGGGATCTTATCCTATAATTCACCCCTCCACTTT.

The chain combines TRBV19 with TRBJ2-3, with TRBD2 matching over 12 bases. The V and J ends lost 3 bases and 1 base, in that order; junction bases with no gene match: 2. Germline loops: CDR1 LNHDA, CDR2 SQIVND (reference sequence). CDR3 length: 16 amino acids. The CDR3 DNA reads TGTGCCAGTAGTATCCGACTAGCGGGGGGCACAGATACGCAGTATTTT. Amino acid sequence: CASSIRLAGGTDTQYF.

The gene calls are TRBV7-3 and TRBJ2-3; 8 bases are shared with TRBD1. The germline gives CDR1 SGHTA, CDR2 FQGTGA. The CDR3 extends over 13 amino acids. Unmatched junction bases numbered 0, after V lost 2 bases and J lost 5 bases. As DNA, the CDR3 is TGTGCCAGCAGCTTAGACAGGGGAGATACGCAGTATTTT. This gives the protein CASSLDRGDTQYF.

This rearrangement joins TRBV28 to TRBJ1-5, with unresolved D. The CDR3 covers 14 residues. Germline CDR1 MDHEN, CDR2 SYDVKM. V dropped 4 bases and J dropped 7 bases, with 14 bases sitting between them. CDR3 loop: CASSSGAPYQPQHF. In nucleotides, the CDR3 is TGTGCCAGCAGTTCGGGTGCCCCGTACCAGCCCCAGCATTTT.

The J gene is TRBJ2-1, the V gene TRBV5-1; D might be TRBD2 (7 bases). This CDR3 has 16 residues. V was clipped by 2 bases and J by 7 bases, with 19 bases between them. Per germline, CDR1 SGHRS and CDR2 YFSETQ. CDR3 loop: CASSLGGAGRKNEQFF. The CDR3 coding sequence is TGCGCCAGCAGCTTAGGGGGGGCAGGTCGCAAAAATGAGCAGTTCTTC.

The chain carries TRBV4-3 and TRBJ2-1; TRBD2 matches 9 bases. Germline V gene data show CDR1 as LGHNA and CDR2 as YSLEER. The CDR3 sequence is 18 residues long. V trimming: 1 base; J trimming: 4 bases; junction bases outside the gene matches: 11. The CDR3 DNA reads as TGCGCCAGCAGCCAAGGGGGCATGTCTAGCGGGGTATACAATGAGCAGTTCTTC. It codes for CASSQGGMSSGVYNEQFF.

The rearrangement joins TRBV28 to TRBJ1-4; 7 nucleotides agree with TRBD1. The length of the CDR3 is 15 residues. CDR1 MDHEN and CDR2 SYDVKM come from the germline V gene. Unmatched junction bases numbered 10, after V lost 4 bases and J lost 8 bases. In nucleotides, the CDR3 is TGTGCCAGCAGTTCGATAGACAGGGCTAGCGAAAAACTGTTTTTT. Its translation is CASSSIDRASEKLFF.

The chain combines TRBV11-1 with TRBJ1-4; 10 nucleotides match TRBD1. V lost 5 bases and J lost 8; bases outside the gene matches: 11. CDR3 length: 16 amino acids. Germline V CDR1 and CDR2: SGHAT, FQDESV (reference sequence). The CDR3 coding sequence is TGTGCCAGCAGCCTAATATATGGACAGGGGGACGAAAAACTGTTTTTT. Encoded protein: CASSLIYGQGDEKLFF.

The J gene is TRBJ2-2, the V gene TRBV4-3, with 7 bases identical to TRBD2. This CDR3 has 15 amino acids. With V trimmed by 4 bases and J by 4 bases, 6 bases remained unmatched. CDR1 and CDR2 from the germline V gene are LGHNA and YSLEER. CDR3 coding DNA: TGCGCCAGCAGCCTAAAAGGGGAGGGCACCGGGGAGCTGTTTTTT. Translated, it gives CASSLKGEGTGELFF.

The chain combines TRBV15 with TRBJ2-7, with 8 bases lining up with TRBD2. Germline V gene lookup returns CDR1 LNHNV and CDR2 YYDKDF (reference sequence). The CDR3 spans 14 residues. After removal of 2 bases from V and 6 bases from J, the junction contained 6 bases not matched to a gene. Written as DNA, the CDR3 is TGTGCCACCAGCAGACGGGGGACTAGTCTCGAGCAGTACTTC. Its protein product is CATSRRGTSLEQYF.

V usage is TRBV6-1 and J usage is TRBJ2-5, with D uncertain. The CDR3 sequence is 15 residues long. V was shortened by 2 bases and J by 4 bases, with 14 bases between the two germline ends. CDR1 and CDR2 from the germline V gene are MNHNS and SASEGT. The CDR3 nucleotides are TGTGCCAGCAGTGAAAGTACGGGTGTCCCAGAGACCCAGTACTTC. It yields the protein CASSESTGVPETQYF.

The CDR3 sequence is CASRGQVSYEQYF. The CDR3 coding sequence is TGTGCCAGCCGTGGACAGGTCTCCTACGAGCAGTACTTC. The chain employs TRBV28 and TRBJ2-7, with 7 bases identical to TRBD1. The CDR3 has 13 residues. After removal of 8 bases from V and 0 bases from J, the junction contained 4 bases not matched to a gene. Germline V lookup: CDR1 MDHEN, CDR2 SYDVKM. Looking up the rest from reference TRBV28 and TRBJ2-7 gives the full variable domain: DVKVTQSSRYLVKRTGEKVFLECVQDMDHENMFWYRQDPGLGLRLIYFSYDVKMKEKGDIPEGYSVSREKKERFSLILESASTNQTSMYLCASRGQVSYEQYFGPGTRLTVT.

The J gene is TRBJ2-7, the V gene TRBV6-1; a possible D gene is TRBD1 (6 bases). Germline CDR1 reads MNHNS; CDR2 reads SASEGT. Trimming removed 6 bases at V and 5 bases at J, with 20 bases between. This CDR3 region has 15 residues. The CDR3 protein is CASSPLTGLRNEQYF. CDR3 nucleotide sequence: TGTGCCAGCAGCCCCCTGACAGGTTTGAGGAACGAGCAGTACTTC.

J is TRBJ2-1 and V is TRBV4-2, with no clear D. CDR3 length: 16 amino acids. Germline V gene sequence: CDR1 LGHNA, CDR2 YNFKEQ. The V end lost 1 base, the J end lost 7 bases, and 17 bases lay between the germline ends. The CDR3 region is CASSQGPSDPRNEQFF. CDR3 nucleotide sequence: TGTGCCAGCAGCCAAGGTCCCAGCGACCCTCGAAATGAGCAGTTCTTC.

The V and J genes are TRBV2 and TRBJ1-1, with TRBD1 as a possible D gene (6 bases). The CDR3 is 15 residues long. The germline CDR1 and CDR2 sequences are SNHLY and FYNNEI. V was shortened by 7 bases and J by 6 bases, with 21 bases between the two germline ends. Written as DNA, the CDR3 is TGTGCCAGCAAAGTCAGCCGGGACACCCCGGCTGAAGCTTTCTTT. This sequence encodes CASKVSRDTPAEAFF.

The chain employs TRBV19 and TRBJ2-7; 7 nucleotides line up with TRBD1. Unmatched junction bases numbered 8, after V lost 5 bases and J lost 1 base. This CDR3 is built from 15 residues. Germline CDR1 LNHDA, CDR2 SQIVND (reference sequence). CDR3 DNA sequence: TGTGCCAGTAGTTCTGAGGACAGGTCGTCCTACGAGCAGTACTTC. Encoded protein: CASSSEDRSSYEQYF.

This clone appeared a few times. DNA of the CDR3: TGCGCCAGCAGCTTGGCGGGCGGGAGCTCCTACAATGAGCAGTTCTTC. Protein sequence: CASSLAGGSSYNEQFF. The rearrangement uses TRBV5-1 and TRBJ2-1, with 7 nucleotides matching TRBD2. V lost 0 bases, J lost 0 bases, and 3 bases stayed unmatched. CDR3 size: 16 residues. CDR1 and CDR2 from the germline V gene are SGHRS and YFSETQ.

The rearrangement uses TRBV27 and TRBJ1-3, with D perhaps matching TRBD1 (6 bases). This CDR3 region has 15 residues. Trimming took off 2 bases at V and 0 bases at J, with 8 bases between the two ends. In germline, CDR1 is MNHEY, CDR2 SMNVEV (reference sequence). CDR3 bases: TGTGCCAGCAGTTTACAGGGGAGCTCTGGAAACACCATATATTTT. Protein product: CASSLQGSSGNTIYF.

V usage is TRBV18 and J usage is TRBJ2-1; no clear D gene. The CDR3 runs to 14 residues. The V end was cut by 0 bases, the J end by 7 bases, with 10 bases between. Germline lookup yields CDR1 KGHSH and CDR2 LQKENI. The DNA for the CDR3 is TGTGCCAGCTCACCACCGGCAGAAAAAAATGAGCAGTTCTTC. Its translation is CASSPPAEKNEQFF.

V gene TRBV30 combines with J gene TRBJ1-1; D possibly corresponds to TRBD1 (5 bases). Germline-derived CDR1 and CDR2 are GTSNPN and SVGIG (reference sequence). V was cut by 5 bases and J by 0 bases, with 25 bases left in between. CDR3 length: 18 residues. The CDR3, as DNA: TGTGCCTGGGCACACGATGTAGGGGCAGGTTTTATGAACACTGAAGCTTTCTTT. It specifies CAWAHDVGAGFMNTEAFF.

The chain employs TRBV9 and TRBJ2-7, with 8 bases matching TRBD2. Germline CDR1 reads SGDLS; CDR2 reads YYNGEE. V shed 3 bases, J shed 0 bases, and the junction held 8 bases outside the gene matches. The length of the CDR3 is 16 residues. The CDR3 bases are TGTGCCAGCAGCGCCATAGCGGGACCGAGCTCCTACGAGCAGTACTTC. Its translation: CASSAIAGPSSYEQYF. The whole variable domain, filled in from reference TRBV9 and TRBJ2-7, reads DSGVTQTPKHLITATGQRVTLRCSPRSGDLSVYWYQQSLDQGLQFLIQYYNGEERAKGNILERFSAQQFPDLHSELNLSSLELGDSALYFCASSAIAGPSSYEQYFGPGTRLTVT.